This T cell receptor beta chain was sequenced during a study of CD8 T cells in ankylosing spondylitis. Notes on the study in general: Ankylosing spondylitis blood appeared to carry a characteristic TCR beta motif of roughly 8 highly homologous variants. Disease-linked clones reportedly showed significant enrichment in matched ankylosing spondylitis synovial fluid. Clones linked to disease, bearing a CD8+ phenotype, were relatively rare in peripheral blood.

The CDR3 contains 15 residues. Germline CDR1 reads SGHAT; CDR2 reads FQNNGV. V was clipped by 7 bases and J by 1 base, with 16 bases between them. This clonotype was observed a few times. What it binds is not known. By quantitative 5'-RACE with molecular barcodes, the TCR beta libraries were made. TCRdb reprocessed the 5' RACE reads via MiXCR and lists one record per CDR3 protein. The table shows 250,000 to 350,000 distinct CDR3 sequences, with about 19% occurring only once. The chain uses TRBV11-2 and TRBJ2-5; TRBD2 might be the D (6 bases). Specimen: blood, either unsorted or a sorted T cell fraction (not recorded which). The sequence was obtained from a male donor with ankylosing spondylitis or in good health (not recorded which). CDR3 in amino acids: CASTGGSRRQETQYF. The CDR3 coding sequence is TGTGCCAGCACTGGGGGGTCAAGGCGCCAAGAGACCCAGTACTTC.